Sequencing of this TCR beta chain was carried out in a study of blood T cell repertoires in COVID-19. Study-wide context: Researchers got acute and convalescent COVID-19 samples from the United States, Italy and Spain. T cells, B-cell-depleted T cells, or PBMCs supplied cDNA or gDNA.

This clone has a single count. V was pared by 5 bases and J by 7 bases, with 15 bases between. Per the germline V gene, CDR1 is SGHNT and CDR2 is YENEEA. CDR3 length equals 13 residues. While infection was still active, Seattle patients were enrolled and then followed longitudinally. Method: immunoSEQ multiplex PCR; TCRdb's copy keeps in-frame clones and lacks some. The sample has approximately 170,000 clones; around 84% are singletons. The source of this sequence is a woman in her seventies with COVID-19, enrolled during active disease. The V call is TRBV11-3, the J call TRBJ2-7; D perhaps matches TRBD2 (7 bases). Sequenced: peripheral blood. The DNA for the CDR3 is TGTGCCAGCAGCGCCGGCGAGGGGGGGGAGCAGTACTTC. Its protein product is CASSAGEGGEQYF. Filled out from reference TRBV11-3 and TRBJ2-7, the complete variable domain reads EAGVVQSPRYKIIEKKQPVAFWCNPISGHNTLYWYLQNLGQGPELLIRYENEEAVDDSQLPKDRFSAERLKGVDSTLKIQPAELGDSAVYLCASSAGEGGEQYFGPGTRLTVT.